This T cell receptor beta chain appears in the sequencing data of a study of blood T cell repertoires in COVID-19. The CDR3 length is 13 residues. V gave up 4 bases and J gave up 6 bases; unmatched junction bases: 1. CDR1 SGHRS and CDR2 YFSETQ come from the germline V gene. Sequencing was performed with immunoSEQ multiplex PCR; in TCRdb, only in-frame clones are kept and a portion is missing. The sample carries approximately 200,000 clones, 65% to 85% recorded once. Sequencing was carried out using peripheral blood. V usage is TRBV5-1 and J usage is TRBJ2-7, with 13 nucleotides matching TRBD2. This sequence was found in a woman older than 75 with acute or convalescent COVID-19. CDR3 bases: TGCGCCAGCAGCACTAGCGGGAGGGGCGAGCAGTACTTC. This encodes CASSTSGRGEQYF. The full variable domain, completed using reference TRBV5-1 and TRBJ2-7, is KAGVTQTPRYLIKTRGQQVTLSCSPISGHRSVSWYQQTPGQGLQFLFEYFSETQRNKGNFPGRFSGRQFSNSRSEMNVSTLELGDSALYLCASSTSGRGEQYFGPGTRLTVT.